The 9 T cell receptor beta chains below all came from one sample that was sequenced in a study of T cells in Graves' hyperthyroidism and ophthalmopathy. From RNA transcripts, TCR beta CDR3 regions were amplified. The TCR CDR3 first-round RT-PCR relied on the HTBI primer set. TCRdb independently ran MiXCR on the multiplex PCR reads; one entry per CDR3 protein. Of 660,000 or so distinct CDR3 sequences in the sample, 45% are singletons; the top ten hold about 7.7%. What was sequenced was peripheral blood or thyroid tissue (not recorded which). All receptors derive from an adult man with Graves' disease, either hyperthyroidism or ophthalmopathy (not recorded which).

The V call is TRBV10-3, the J call TRBJ1-5, with no clear D. In germline, CDR1 is ENHRY, CDR2 SYGVKD. This CDR3 has 12 residues. V lost 9 bases, J lost 1 base, and 7 bases lay in between. Written as DNA, the CDR3 is TGTGCCATTAAAGGGAGCAATCAGCCCCAGCATTTT. This codes for CAIKGSNQPQHF.

The table lists this clonotype with a few counts. The chain carries TRBV7-9 and TRBJ1-5, with unresolved D. The CDR3 is 13 amino acids. Germline lookup yields CDR1 SEHNR and CDR2 FQNEAQ (reference sequence). V was shortened by 3 bases and J by 3 bases, with 6 bases between the two germline ends. This CDR3 is CASSLAYNQPQHF. The CDR3 DNA follows: TGTGCCAGCAGCTTGGCTTACAATCAGCCCCAGCATTTT.

The chain joins TRBV24-1 to TRBJ2-3; possibly TRBD2 for D (6 bases). The germline V gene has CDR1 KGHDR and CDR2 SFDVKD. The CDR3 is 16 residues long. V lost 4 bases, J lost 0 bases, and 13 bases lay in between. The CDR3, as DNA: TGTGCCACCAGTGACCGGACTGGGACTAGCACAGATACGCAGTATTTT. This encodes CATSDRTGTSTDTQYF.

In nucleotides, the CDR3 is TGTGCCAGCAGCTTCTGGAGCGCCGGGGAGCTGTTTTTT. It encodes CASSFWSAGELFF. The rearrangement links TRBV7-9 to TRBJ2-2; D remains unclear. Deletions cut 3 bases from V and 6 bases from J, with 8 bases between. This CDR3 spans 13 amino acids. Germline lookup yields CDR1 SEHNR and CDR2 FQNEAQ (reference sequence).

This clonotype was detected ten times or more. This sequence joins TRBV29-1 and TRBJ1-2, with D possibly being TRBD1 (6 bases). CDR3 length equals 13 residues. The V gene's germline CDR1 is SQVTM and CDR2 ANQGSEA. V was clipped by 3 bases and J by 4 bases, with 12 bases between them. CDR3 sequence: CSVDRDTIYGYTF. CDR3 sequence (DNA): TGCAGCGTTGATCGGGACACAATCTATGGCTACACCTTC.

The CDR3 coding sequence is TGCGCCAGCAGCGTGACAACGGCTAATGAAAAACTGTTTTTT. Encoded protein: CASSVTTANEKLFF. The chain carries TRBV5-1 and TRBJ1-4; D is unresolved. The CDR3 has 14 amino acids. The V and J ends lost 4 bases and 3 bases respectively, with 10 bases between them. In germline, CDR1 is SGHRS, CDR2 YFSETQ. The variable domain in full, with the rest retrieved from reference TRBV5-1 and TRBJ1-4, is KAGVTQTPRYLIKTRGQQVTLSCSPISGHRSVSWYQQTPGQGLQFLFEYFSETQRNKGNFPGRFSGRQFSNSRSEMNVSTLELGDSALYLCASSVTTANEKLFFGSGTQLSVL.

J is TRBJ2-7 and V is TRBV14; D is perhaps TRBD1 (6 bases). The V and J ends lost 4 bases and 4 bases respectively, with 20 bases between them. Germline CDR1 and CDR2: SGHDN and FVKESK. The CDR3 is 16 residues long. The CDR3 DNA reads TGTGCCAGCAGCCGCTATACCGTGGGGGCTCCATACGAGCAGTACTTC. Its translation is CASSRYTVGAPYEQYF.

This sequence joins TRBV29-1 and TRBJ2-7; 7 bases map to TRBD1. V dropped 8 bases and J dropped 3; count of bases not matched to a gene: 4. This CDR3 is 11 amino acids long. Germline V gives CDR1 SQVTM, CDR2 ANQGSEA. CDR3 region: CSPGQLYEQYF. The DNA for the CDR3 is TGCAGCCCGGGACAGCTCTACGAGCAGTACTTC.

The chain carries TRBV10-3 and TRBJ1-1; TRBD1 agrees at 7 bases. The length of the CDR3 is 13 residues. Germline CDR1 is ENHRY and CDR2 is SYGVKD. The V gene end was trimmed by 0 bases and the J gene end by 7 bases; junction bases not matched to a gene: 2. CDR3: CAISESGTVEAFF. Written as DNA, the CDR3 is TGTGCCATCAGTGAGTCCGGGACAGTTGAAGCTTTCTTT.